The rows below give T cell receptor beta chains drawn from one sample of a study of shared clonotypes between healthy human individuals. Assay used: immunoSEQ multiplex PCR; TCRdb lists only in-frame clones, some missing. The sample lists 600,000 or so clones; 90% to 95% were seen once. Source material: naive CD8+ T cells sorted from blood. These receptors originate from a woman in her twenties or thirties in good health. Each CDR3 is given with its conserved first and last residue. Fields, in order: J gene, V gene, D gene, clone size, CDR3 DNA, CDR3 protein. A D gene is named only where the DNA matches it firmly. Expanded clones get a size class; other rows say once, few or many, or leave the size out.

TRBJ2-7 | TRBV28 | TRBD1 | NA | TGTGCCAGCACTTCGGGACAGGGGCAGTGGGAGCAGTACTTC | CASTSGQGQWEQYF
TRBJ2-7 | TRBV7-2 | NA | NA | TGTGCCAGCAGCTTAACGGGGACCCTCTCCTACGAGCAGTACTTC | CASSLTGTLSYEQYF
TRBJ1-2 | TRBV9 | NA | NA | TGTGCCAGCAGCGATACAGGCGAAGCTAACTATGGCTACACCTTC | CASSDTGEANYGYTF
TRBJ2-7 | TRBV13 | TRBD1 | NA | TGTGCCAGCAGCCTTCTCGACAGGGACTACGAGCAGTACTTC | CASSLLDRDYEQYF
TRBJ2-6 | TRBV7-8 | NA | NA | TGTGCCTCCCAGGAATCTGGGGCCAACGTCCTGACTTTC | CASQESGANVLTF
TRBJ2-7 | TRBV11-2 | TRBD2 | NA | TGTGCCAGCAGCTCGGGACTAGCGGGCGAGCAGTACTTC | CASSSGLAGEQYF
TRBJ2-2 | TRBV7-6 | NA | NA | TGTGCCAGCAGCCCAGGGCGGGCGACCACCGGGGAGCTGTTTTTT | CASSPGRATTGELFF
TRBJ2-7 | TRBV27 | NA | NA | TGTGCCAGCAGTTTATCAGGAATCTACGAGCAGTACTTC | CASSLSGIYEQYF
TRBJ1-1 | TRBV5-1 | TRBD1 | once | TGCGCCAGCAGCTTCGACAGGGGGCCCACTGAAGCTTTCTTT | CASSFDRGPTEAFF
TRBJ2-7 | TRBV9 | NA | NA | TGTGCCAGCAGCGTAGAGAGCGGAAACTACGAGCAGTACTTC | CASSVESGNYEQYF
TRBJ2-3 | TRBV4-1 | NA | NA | TGCGCCAGCAGCCAAGAGCACCCAGGAGCGGAGGAAGATACGCAGTATTTT | CASSQEHPGAEEDTQYF
TRBJ2-7 | TRBV2 | NA | NA | TGTGCCAGCAGTGAATGGGGGACACGCTACGAGCAGTACTTC | CASSEWGTRYEQYF
TRBJ1-1 | TRBV29-1 | TRBD1 | NA | TGCAGCGTGACACCGACAGGGTGGAATGAAGCTTTCTTT | CSVTPTGWNEAFF
TRBJ2-5 | TRBV28 | TRBD1 | NA | TGTGCCAGCAAAGGGACAGGTCACATGGGGGAGACCCAGTACTTC | CASKGTGHMGETQYF
TRBJ2-7 | TRBV5-4 | NA | NA | TGTGCCAGCAGCATGACTGGAATCGGCGGCTACGAGCAGTACTTC | CASSMTGIGGYEQYF
TRBJ2-5 | TRBV7-9 | NA | NA | TGTGCCAGCAGCCCCTACGGGGAGACCCAGTACTTC | CASSPYGETQYF
TRBJ1-1 | TRBV28 | NA | NA | TGTGCCAGCAGTTTATATAGGGGACTCACTGAAGCTTTCTTT | CASSLYRGLTEAFF
TRBJ2-1 | TRBV6-5 | TRBD2 | once | TGTGCCAGCAGCTACCTGACTAGCGGGGACAATGAGCAGTTCTTC | CASSYLTSGDNEQFF
TRBJ2-3 | TRBV4-1 | NA | NA | TGCGCCAGCAGCCAAGACCGAGCTATTGGGGCAGATACGCAGTATTTT | CASSQDRAIGADTQYF
TRBJ2-7 | TRBV28 | NA | NA | TGTGCCAGCAGCCTGACGCGCACGGCGGGGGAGCAGTACTTC | CASSLTRTAGEQYF
TRBJ1-4 | TRBV7-3 | NA | NA | TGTGCCAGTAAAATGGGGACAAAGAATGAAAAACTGTTTTTT | CASKMGTKNEKLFF
TRBJ1-1 | TRBV27 | TRBD1 | NA | TGTGCCAGCACCCCCGGGACAGGGAGAACTGAAGCTTTCTTT | CASTPGTGRTEAFF
TRBJ2-7 | TRBV7-9 | NA | NA | TGTGCCAGCAGCCAGAGCTCGGGAGCAAACGTCGAGCAGTACTTC | CASSQSSGANVEQYF
TRBJ2-7 | TRBV5-4 | TRBD1 | NA | TGTGCCAGCAGCACCGGGACAGGGCTCGCCGAGCAGTACTTC | CASSTGTGLAEQYF
TRBJ2-7 | TRBV5-6 | NA | NA | TGTGCCAGCACCTCCCGAAGAAGACTAGCCTACGAGCAGTACTTC | CASTSRRRLAYEQYF
TRBJ2-3 | TRBV28 | NA | NA | TGTGCCAGCAGTTCACCGGGGTTGAGCGCAGGGGGCACAGATACGCAGTATTTT | CASSSPGLSAGGTDTQYF
TRBJ2-1 | TRBV11-2 | TRBD2 | NA | TGTGCCAGCAGCTTAGAGGGACTAGCGGGCTACAATGAGCAGTTCTTC | CASSLEGLAGYNEQFF
TRBJ1-1 | TRBV19 | NA | NA | TGTGCCAGTAGCGCGGTAGGGACTGAAGCTTTCTTT | CASSAVGTEAFF
TRBJ1-2 | TRBV5-1 | NA | NA | TGCGCCAGCAGCTTCGGTAACTATGGCTACACCTTC | CASSFGNYGYTF
TRBJ2-7 | TRBV4-1 | NA | NA | TGCGCCAGCAGCCAAGGGGGGACACACTACGAGCAGTACTTC | CASSQGGTHYEQYF
TRBJ2-7 | TRBV5-4 | TRBD2 | NA | TGTGCCAGCAGTGGGACTAGCGCGTTAAACGAGCAGTACTTC | CASSGTSALNEQYF
TRBJ2-5 | TRBV28 | NA | NA | TGTGCCAGCAGACCTTGGACCCGCCAAGAGACCCAGTACTTC | CASRPWTRQETQYF
TRBJ2-5 | TRBV27 | TRBD1 | NA | TGTGCCAGCAGTCCGACAGGGAAGAGGGTGATGGGGGAGACCCAGTACTTC | CASSPTGKRVMGETQYF
TRBJ2-1 | TRBV4-2 | NA | NA | TGTGCCAGCAGCCAAGAACCAGCGAGCTCCTACAATGAGCAGTTCTTC | CASSQEPASSYNEQFF
TRBJ2-1 | TRBV15 | NA | NA | TGTGCCACCAGCTACCCCAACAATGAGCAGTTCTTC | CATSYPNNEQFF
TRBJ1-4 | TRBV7-7 | NA | NA | TGTGCCAGCAGGGGGGGTAATGAAAAACTGTTTTTT | CASRGGNEKLFF
TRBJ1-2 | TRBV13 | NA | NA | TGTGCCAGCAGCCAAGGTGGAACCTATGGCTACACCTTC | CASSQGGTYGYTF
TRBJ1-2 | TRBV9 | NA | NA | TGTGCCAGCAGCGGAACCAGGGAATACTATGGCTACACCTTC | CASSGTREYYGYTF
TRBJ2-3 | TRBV29-1 | NA | NA | TGCAGCGTTCAGTTGGGACTGGCAGATACGCAGTATTTT | CSVQLGLADTQYF
TRBJ2-7 | TRBV9 | TRBD1 | NA | TGTGCCAGCAGCGGCTGGACAGGTGCTGACCTCTACGAGCAGTACTTC | CASSGWTGADLYEQYF
TRBJ2-7 | TRBV27 | NA | few | TGTGCCAGCAGTTTTGTGGGAGCCCCGAGGGAGCAGTACTTC | CASSFVGAPREQYF
TRBJ1-2 | TRBV6-4 | NA | NA | TGTGCCAGCAGTGAACACCCCGACGGGGCGGGTGGCTACACCTTC | CASSEHPDGAGGYTF
TRBJ2-2 | TRBV19 | TRBD1 | once | TGTGCCAGTAGTATAGGACCTTGGGACAGGGTTCGGACCGGGGAGCTGTTTTTT | CASSIGPWDRVRTGELFF
TRBJ2-7 | TRBV7-2 | NA | NA | TGTGCCAGCAGCCCAACAGGGTCCTACGAGCAGTACTTC | CASSPTGSYEQYF
TRBJ2-7 | TRBV29-1 | TRBD2 | NA | TGCAGCGTTGGAGGTGGGACTAGACCCTACGAGCAGTACTTC | CSVGGGTRPYEQYF
TRBJ1-1 | TRBV7-6 | NA | NA | TGTGCCAGCAGCGAGCTCCAGAACACTGAAGCTTTCTTT | CASSELQNTEAFF
TRBJ2-1 | TRBV14 | TRBD2 | NA | TGTGCCAGCAGCCAACTGCGGGAGTTGGGAAATGAGCAGTTCTTC | CASSQLRELGNEQFF
TRBJ2-3 | TRBV19 | TRBD2 | NA | TGTGCCAGTAGTGTCCCTAGCGGGAGCGGTACGCAGTATTTT | CASSVPSGSGTQYF
TRBJ2-1 | TRBV15 | TRBD2 | NA | TGTGCCACCAGCAGTTCTAGCGGGAACAATGAGCAGTTCTTC | CATSSSSGNNEQFF
TRBJ2-5 | TRBV27 | TRBD1 | NA | TGTGCCAGCAGTCCGGGGACAGGGGGGGAGACCCAGTACTTC | CASSPGTGGETQYF
TRBJ2-1 | TRBV7-9 | TRBD2 | NA | TGTGCCAGCCCCCGGGCTAGCGGGAACAATGAGCAGTTCTTC | CASPRASGNNEQFF
TRBJ1-1 | TRBV2 | NA | once | TGTGCCAGCAGTGAAGCGCAGGAGAGGACTGAAGCTTTCTTT | CASSEAQERTEAFF
TRBJ2-7 | TRBV7-9 | NA | NA | TGTGCCAGCAGCTGGGGGACGGACTACGAGCAGTACTTC | CASSWGTDYEQYF
TRBJ1-2 | TRBV27 | NA | NA | TGTGCCAGCAGTTTATCTCAGGGGCTACCCTATGGCTACACCTTC | CASSLSQGLPYGYTF
TRBJ2-7 | TRBV9 | NA | NA | TGTGCCAGCAGCGGACCTGGACGAAACGAGCAGTACTTC | CASSGPGRNEQYF
TRBJ2-2 | TRBV7-2 | NA | NA | TGTGCCAGCAGTTTCATACAGGGCCCCGGGGAGCTGTTTTTT | CASSFIQGPGELFF
TRBJ1-2 | TRBV5-1 | NA | NA | TGCGCCAGCAGCTCTATACGTCAGTTGGTCCCCCCGATTTTCTATGGCTACACCTTC | CASSSIRQLVPPIFYGYTF
TRBJ2-7 | TRBV27 | TRBD1 | NA | TGTGCCAGCAGTGCCGGGACAGGGCTCTACGAGCAGTACTTC | CASSAGTGLYEQYF
TRBJ2-2 | TRBV28 | NA | once | TGTGCCAGCAGTTTAGGTGGAGCCGGGGAGCTGTTTTTT | CASSLGGAGELFF
TRBJ2-7 | TRBV11-2 | TRBD1 | once | TGTGCCAGCAGCTTAGAAGCTCTACAGGGGCCCTACGAGCAGTACTTC | CASSLEALQGPYEQYF